These 13 T cell receptor beta chains share one sample of origin, sequenced in a study of T cells in Graves' hyperthyroidism and ophthalmopathy. The investigators amplified TCR beta CDR3 regions from RNA transcripts. TCR CDR3 underwent first-round RT-PCR with the HTBI primer set. TCRdb recomputed calls from the multiplex PCR reads with MiXCR, one row per CDR3 protein. The sample records hundreds of thousands of distinct CDR3 sequences, 15% to 19% being singletons. Input material: blood. These receptors came from a woman in her late teens or twenties with Graves' hyperthyroidism.

This clonotype was picked up many times. The chain uses TRBV7-9 and TRBJ2-5, with unresolved D. V lost 5 bases and J lost 1, with 8 bases in between. This CDR3 has 13 amino acids. CDR1 SEHNR and CDR2 FQNEAQ come from the germline V gene (reference sequence). In nucleotides, the CDR3 is TGTGCCAGCAGCAGGTCAGCCCAAGAGACCCAGTACTTC. This translates into CASSRSAQETQYF.

Note on this clonotype: This may stem from a read error, because a much larger clone lies one nucleotide away. The chain carries TRBV28 and TRBJ2-7, with TRBD2 as a possible D gene (6 bases). Germline V gives CDR1 MDHEN, CDR2 SYDVKM. CDR3 length: 12 residues. CDR3 sequence reads: CASSWDSCEQYF. For the CDR3, the DNA is TGTGCCAGCAGTTGGGACTCCTGCGAGCAGTACTTC.

J is TRBJ2-7 and V is TRBV19; the D is unclear. The CDR3 has 14 residues. Germline V CDR1 and CDR2: LNHDA, SQIVND (reference sequence). The V end lost 1 base, the J end lost 2 bases, and 9 bases lay between the germline ends. DNA of the CDR3: TGTGCCAGTAGTATAGGGGCGCTAACCTACGAGCAGTACTTC. It yields the protein CASSIGALTYEQYF. The variable domain in full, with the rest retrieved from reference TRBV19 and TRBJ2-7, is DGGITQSPKYLFRKEGQNVTLSCEQNLNHDAMYWYRQDPGQGLRLIYYSQIVNDFQKGDIAEGYSVSREKKESFPLTVTSAQKNPTAFYLCASSIGALTYEQYFGPGTRLTVT.

The chain carries TRBV29-1 and TRBJ2-7; 7 nucleotides line up with TRBD1. Germline V gene data show CDR1 as SQVTM and CDR2 as ANQGSEA. This CDR3 region has 14 residues. J gave up 1 base and V 2 bases, and 5 bases lay outside the gene matches. The CDR3 region is CSVEPGTDSYEQYF. The CDR3 DNA is TGCAGCGTTGAACCCGGGACAGATTCCTACGAGCAGTACTTC.

The sample holds a few counts of this clonotype. The rearrangement joins TRBV28 to TRBJ1-2; possibly TRBD1 for D (6 bases). With 5 bases removed from V and 4 bases from J, the gap between germline ends came to 17 bases. Germline V gene data show CDR1 as MDHEN and CDR2 as SYDVKM. The CDR3 has 15 amino acids. The CDR3 here is CASSLPTGRIYGYTF. CDR3 nucleotide sequence: TGTGCCAGCAGTCTTCCGACAGGCAGGATCTATGGCTACACCTTC.

This clonotype has more than one count but fewer than ten. The rearrangement uses TRBV7-8 and TRBJ2-7; D gene uncertain. Trimming took off 5 bases at V and 6 bases at J, with 8 bases between the two ends. The germline V gene encodes CDR1 SGHVS and CDR2 FQNEAQ. CDR3 length: 11 amino acids. This CDR3 reads CASSEWGEQYF. The CDR3 nucleotides read TGTGCCAGCAGCGAGTGGGGCGAGCAGTACTTC.

V usage is TRBV9 and J usage is TRBJ1-1; D remains ambiguous. The CDR3 consists of 13 residues. Trimming shortened V by 3 bases and J by 5 bases, and 11 bases separated the two germline ends. Germline CDR1 reads SGDLS; CDR2 reads YYNGEE. The CDR3 sequence: CASSADPGTEAFF. CDR3 DNA: TGTGCCAGCAGCGCCGATCCGGGGACTGAAGCTTTCTTT.

This clonotype came up many times. J is TRBJ1-1 and V is TRBV12-3 or TRBV12-4, with 9 bases aligning to TRBD1. The CDR3 is 19 amino acids. V dropped 5 bases and J dropped 4; count of bases not matched to a gene: 20. CDR3 DNA: TGTGCCAGCAGTCTCGTTGGACAGGGGTCAACGCGAGGGAGCACTGAAGCTTTCTTT. Its protein product is CASSLVGQGSTRGSTEAFF.

In its sample, this clonotype was seen a few times. The chain couples TRBV28 to TRBJ2-3; TRBD2 agrees at 11 bases. The CDR3 is 17 residues long. Germline lookup yields CDR1 MDHEN and CDR2 SYDVKM. Trimming at V came to 6 bases and at J to 1 base, leaving 9 bases not matched to a gene. The CDR3 nucleotides read TGTGCCAGCAGCGAAATCCCGGGACTAGCGGGCACAGATACGCAGTATTTT. It yields the protein CASSEIPGLAGTDTQYF.

This chain uses TRBV6-5 with TRBJ2-1; unclear D gene. V dropped 2 bases and J dropped 5 bases, with 13 bases sitting between them. CDR3 size: 15 residues. Germline CDR1 and CDR2: MNHEY and SVGAGI. CDR3 in DNA: TGTGCCAGCAGTTACATAGGTTGGTCCGACAATGAGCAGTTCTTC. This gives the protein CASSYIGWSDNEQFF.

This clonotype was counted at least ten times. The chain combines TRBV29-1 with TRBJ2-7, with 8 bases matching TRBD1. Trimming took 4 bases from V and 2 from J; bases not matched to a gene: 4. CDR3 length: 13 amino acids. CDR1 and CDR2 (germline): SQVTM, ANQGSEA. The CDR3 sequence: CSVAGGTAYEQYF. The CDR3 nucleotides are TGCAGCGTTGCAGGGGGCACCGCCTACGAGCAGTACTTC.

This clonotype was seen ten or more times. V gene TRBV3-1 combines with J gene TRBJ2-7; D gene uncertain. The CDR3 sequence is 11 residues long. The V gene lost 4 bases and the J gene lost 1 base, with 2 bases spanning the gap. Per the germline V gene, CDR1 is LGHDT and CDR2 is YNNKEL (reference sequence). DNA for the CDR3: TGTGCCAGCAGCCGATCCTACGAGCAGTACTTC. Translation: CASSRSYEQYF.

This clonotype has at least ten counts. The V call is TRBV19, the J call TRBJ2-1; D gene ambiguous. V was shortened by 3 bases and J by 4 bases, with 13 bases between the two germline ends. In germline, CDR1 is LNHDA, CDR2 SQIVND (reference sequence). The CDR3 spans 15 residues. The CDR3 DNA reads as TGTGCCAGTAGTATTGGTCAGACGAGTTACAATGAGCAGTTCTTC. Translation gives CASSIGQTSYNEQFF.